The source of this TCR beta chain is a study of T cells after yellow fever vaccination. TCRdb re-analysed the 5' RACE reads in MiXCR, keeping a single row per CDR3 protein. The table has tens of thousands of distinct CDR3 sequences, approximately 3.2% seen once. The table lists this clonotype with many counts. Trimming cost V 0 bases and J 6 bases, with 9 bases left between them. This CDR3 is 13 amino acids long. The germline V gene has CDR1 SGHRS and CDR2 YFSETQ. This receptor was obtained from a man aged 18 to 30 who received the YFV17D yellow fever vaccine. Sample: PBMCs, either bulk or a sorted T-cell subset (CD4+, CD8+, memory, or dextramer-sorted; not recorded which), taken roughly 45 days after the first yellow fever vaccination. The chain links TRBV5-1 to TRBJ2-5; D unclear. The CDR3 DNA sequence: TGCGCCAGCAGCTTGGTTGGTTTCCAGACCCAGTACTTC. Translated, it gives CASSLVGFQTQYF. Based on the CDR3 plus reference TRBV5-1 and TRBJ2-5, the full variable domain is KAGVTQTPRYLIKTRGQQVTLSCSPISGHRSVSWYQQTPGQGLQFLFEYFSETQRNKGNFPGRFSGRQFSNSRSEMNVSTLELGDSALYLCASSLVGFQTQYFGPGTRLLVL.